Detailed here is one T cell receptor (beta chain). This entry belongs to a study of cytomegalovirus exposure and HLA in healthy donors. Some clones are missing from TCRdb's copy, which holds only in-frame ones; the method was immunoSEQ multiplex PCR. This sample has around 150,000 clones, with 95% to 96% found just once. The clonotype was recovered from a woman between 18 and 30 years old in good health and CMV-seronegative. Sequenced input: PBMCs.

The CDR3 nucleotides are TGTGCCAGTTTTAGGGGGCGGGTTGGGGGTGAGCAGTTCTTC. Amino acid sequence: CASFRGRVGGEQFF. The chain uses TRBV6-5 and TRBJ2-1, with 7 bases matching TRBD1. CDR1 is MNHEY, CDR2 SVGAGI, per germline. V was pared by 9 bases and J by 9 bases, with 14 bases of the junction left unmatched. The CDR3 spans 14 residues.